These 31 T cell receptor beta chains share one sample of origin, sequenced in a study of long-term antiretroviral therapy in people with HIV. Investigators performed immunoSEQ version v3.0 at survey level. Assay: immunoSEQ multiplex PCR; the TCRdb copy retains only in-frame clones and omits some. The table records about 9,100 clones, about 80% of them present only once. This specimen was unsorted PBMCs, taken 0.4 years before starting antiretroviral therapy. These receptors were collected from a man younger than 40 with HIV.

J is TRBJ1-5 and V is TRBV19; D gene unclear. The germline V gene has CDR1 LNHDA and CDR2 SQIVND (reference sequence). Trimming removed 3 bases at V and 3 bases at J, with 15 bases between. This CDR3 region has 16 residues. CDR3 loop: CASSMRRVTDNQPQHF. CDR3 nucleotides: TGTGCCAGTAGTATGCGCCGGGTAACTGACAATCAGCCCCAGCATTTT.

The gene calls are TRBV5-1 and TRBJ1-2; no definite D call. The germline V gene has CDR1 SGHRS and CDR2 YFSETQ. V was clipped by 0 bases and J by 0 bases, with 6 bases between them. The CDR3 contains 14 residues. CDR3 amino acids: CASSLAEANYGYTF. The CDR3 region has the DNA TGCGCCAGCAGCTTGGCAGAAGCTAACTATGGCTACACCTTC.

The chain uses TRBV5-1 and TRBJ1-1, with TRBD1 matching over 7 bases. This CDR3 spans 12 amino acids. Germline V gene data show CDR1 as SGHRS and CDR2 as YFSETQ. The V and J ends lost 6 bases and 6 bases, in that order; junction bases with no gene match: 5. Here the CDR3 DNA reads TGCGCCAGCACAGGGGGGGGGCCTGAAGCTTTCTTT. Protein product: CASTGGGPEAFF.

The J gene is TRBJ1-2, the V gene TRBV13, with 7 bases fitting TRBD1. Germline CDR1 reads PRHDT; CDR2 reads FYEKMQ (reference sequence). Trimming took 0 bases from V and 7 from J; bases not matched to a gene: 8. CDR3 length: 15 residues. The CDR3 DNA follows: TGTGCCAGCAGCTTAGGGACAGGGATCAAGGCTGGCTACACCTTC. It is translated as CASSLGTGIKAGYTF.

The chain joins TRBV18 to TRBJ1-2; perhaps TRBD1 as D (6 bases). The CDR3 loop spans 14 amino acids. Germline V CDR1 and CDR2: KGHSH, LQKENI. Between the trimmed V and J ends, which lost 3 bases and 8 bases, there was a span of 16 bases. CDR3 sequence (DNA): TGTGCCAGCTCACCCCAGGGGCCCCCAGGGGGCTACACCTTC. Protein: CASSPQGPPGGYTF.

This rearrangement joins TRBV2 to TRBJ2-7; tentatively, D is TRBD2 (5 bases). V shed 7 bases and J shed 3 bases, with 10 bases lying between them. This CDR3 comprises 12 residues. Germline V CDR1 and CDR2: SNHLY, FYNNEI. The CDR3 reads CASNDYNYEQYF. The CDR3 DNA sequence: TGTGCCAGCAACGACTACAACTACGAGCAGTACTTC.

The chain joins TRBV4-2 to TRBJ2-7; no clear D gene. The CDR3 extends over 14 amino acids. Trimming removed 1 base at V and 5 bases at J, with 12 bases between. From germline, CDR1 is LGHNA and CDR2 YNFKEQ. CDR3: CASSQAAARDEQYF. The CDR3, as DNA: TGTGCCAGCAGCCAAGCCGCAGCACGGGACGAGCAGTACTTC.

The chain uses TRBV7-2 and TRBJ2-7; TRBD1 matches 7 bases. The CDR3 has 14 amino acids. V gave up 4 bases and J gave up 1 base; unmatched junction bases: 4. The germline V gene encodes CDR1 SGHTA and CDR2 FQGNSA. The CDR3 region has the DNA TGTGCCAGCAGCTCTCCGGGACAGTCCTACGAGCAGTACTTC. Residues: CASSSPGQSYEQYF.

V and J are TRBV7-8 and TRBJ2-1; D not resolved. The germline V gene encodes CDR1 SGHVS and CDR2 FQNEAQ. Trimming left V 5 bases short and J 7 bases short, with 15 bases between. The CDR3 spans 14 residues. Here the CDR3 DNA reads TGTGCCAGCAGCCGTAGTCAGTTGGTAAATGAGCAGTTCTTC. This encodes CASSRSQLVNEQFF.

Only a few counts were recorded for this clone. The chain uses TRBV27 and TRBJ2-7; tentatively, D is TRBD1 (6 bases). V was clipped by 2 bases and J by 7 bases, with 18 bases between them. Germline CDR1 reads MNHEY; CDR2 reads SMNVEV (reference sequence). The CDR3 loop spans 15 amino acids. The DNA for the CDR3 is TGTGCCAGCAGTTTAACCGGACAGTTCGTCGGTGAGCAGTACTTC. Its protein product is CASSLTGQFVGEQYF.

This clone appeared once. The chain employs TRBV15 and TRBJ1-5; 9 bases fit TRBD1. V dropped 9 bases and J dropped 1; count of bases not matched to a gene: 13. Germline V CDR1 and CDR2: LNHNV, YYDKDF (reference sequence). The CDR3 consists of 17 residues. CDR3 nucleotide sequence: TGTGCCACTAGCTTCCGGGACAGGGTAAACAGCAATCAGCCCCAGCATTTT. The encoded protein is CATSFRDRVNSNQPQHF.

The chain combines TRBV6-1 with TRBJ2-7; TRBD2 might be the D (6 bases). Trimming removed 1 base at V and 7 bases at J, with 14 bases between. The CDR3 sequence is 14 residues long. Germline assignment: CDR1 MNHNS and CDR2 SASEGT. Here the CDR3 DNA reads TGTGCCAGCAGTGAAGTCGACGGGACTCGGGAGCAGTACTTC. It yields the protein CASSEVDGTREQYF.

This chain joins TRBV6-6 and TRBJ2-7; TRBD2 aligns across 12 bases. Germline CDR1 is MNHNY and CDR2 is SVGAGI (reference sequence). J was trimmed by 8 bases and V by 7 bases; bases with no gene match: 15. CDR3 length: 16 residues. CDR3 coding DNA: TGTGCCAGCACCGACCGGGGAGCCACTAGCGGGAGGCAGCAGTACTTC. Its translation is CASTDRGATSGRQQYF.

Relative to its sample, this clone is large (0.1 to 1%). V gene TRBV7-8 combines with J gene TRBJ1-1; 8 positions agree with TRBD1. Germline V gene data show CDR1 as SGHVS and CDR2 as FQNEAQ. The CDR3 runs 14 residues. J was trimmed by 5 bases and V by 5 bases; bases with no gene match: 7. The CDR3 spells CASSVQGERTEAFF. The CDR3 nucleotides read TGTGCCAGCAGCGTACAGGGGGAACGAACTGAAGCTTTCTTT.

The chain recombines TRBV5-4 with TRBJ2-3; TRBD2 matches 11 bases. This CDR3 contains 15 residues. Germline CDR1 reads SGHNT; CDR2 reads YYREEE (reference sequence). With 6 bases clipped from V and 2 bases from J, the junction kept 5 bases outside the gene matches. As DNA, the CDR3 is TGTGCCAGCATTCTAGCGGGGGGCCCCACAGATACGCAGTATTTT. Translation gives CASILAGGPTDTQYF.

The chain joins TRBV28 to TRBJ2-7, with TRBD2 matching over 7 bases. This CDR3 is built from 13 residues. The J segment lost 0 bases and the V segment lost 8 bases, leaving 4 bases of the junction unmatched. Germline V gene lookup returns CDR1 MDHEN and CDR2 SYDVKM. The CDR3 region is CASSTSASYEQYF. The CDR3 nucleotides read TGTGCCAGCTCTACTAGCGCCTCCTACGAGCAGTACTTC.

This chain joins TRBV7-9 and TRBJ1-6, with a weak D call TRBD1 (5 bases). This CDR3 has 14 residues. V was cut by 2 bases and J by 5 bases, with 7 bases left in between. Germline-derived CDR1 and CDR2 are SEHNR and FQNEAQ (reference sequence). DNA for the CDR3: TGTGCCAGCAGCTTATCGGGGGATAATTCACCCCTCCACTTT. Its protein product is CASSLSGDNSPLHF.

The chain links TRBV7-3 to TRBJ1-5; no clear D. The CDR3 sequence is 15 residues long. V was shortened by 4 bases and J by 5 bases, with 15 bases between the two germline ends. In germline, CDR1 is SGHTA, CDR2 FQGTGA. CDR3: CASSSTTSGDQPQHF. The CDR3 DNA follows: TGTGCCAGCAGCTCAACTACCTCAGGCGATCAGCCCCAGCATTTT. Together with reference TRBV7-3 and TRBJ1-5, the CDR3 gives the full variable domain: GAGVSQTPSNKVTEKGKYVELRCDPISGHTALYWYRQSLGQGPEFLIYFQGTGAADDSGLPNDRFFAVRPEGSVSTLKIQRTERGDSAVYLCASSSTTSGDQPQHFGDGTRLSIL.

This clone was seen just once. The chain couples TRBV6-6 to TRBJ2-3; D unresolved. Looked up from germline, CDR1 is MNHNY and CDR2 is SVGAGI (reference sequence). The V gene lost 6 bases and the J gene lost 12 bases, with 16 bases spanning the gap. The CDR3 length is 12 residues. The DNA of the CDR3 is TGTGCCAGCAGGCTACCCGTGACCCGACAGTATTTT. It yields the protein CASRLPVTRQYF.

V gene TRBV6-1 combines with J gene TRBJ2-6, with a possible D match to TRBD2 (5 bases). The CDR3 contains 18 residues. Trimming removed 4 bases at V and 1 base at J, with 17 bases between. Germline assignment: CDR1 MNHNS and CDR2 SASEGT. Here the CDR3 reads CASSASRVLVSGANVLTF. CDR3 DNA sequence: TGTGCCAGCAGTGCTTCGCGGGTCCTGGTATCTGGGGCCAACGTCCTGACTTTC.

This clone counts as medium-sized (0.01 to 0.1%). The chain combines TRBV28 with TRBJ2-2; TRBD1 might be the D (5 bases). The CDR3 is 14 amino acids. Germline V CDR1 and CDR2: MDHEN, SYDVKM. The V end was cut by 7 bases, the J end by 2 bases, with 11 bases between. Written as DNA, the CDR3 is TGTGCCAGCATTTCAAGGGGAAACACCGGGGAGCTGTTTTTT. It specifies CASISRGNTGELFF.

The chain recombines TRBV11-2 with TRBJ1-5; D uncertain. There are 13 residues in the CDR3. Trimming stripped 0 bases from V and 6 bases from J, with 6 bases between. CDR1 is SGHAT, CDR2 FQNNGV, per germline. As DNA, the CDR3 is TGTGCCAGCAGCTTAGATCCTATTCAGCCCCAGCATTTT. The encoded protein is CASSLDPIQPQHF.

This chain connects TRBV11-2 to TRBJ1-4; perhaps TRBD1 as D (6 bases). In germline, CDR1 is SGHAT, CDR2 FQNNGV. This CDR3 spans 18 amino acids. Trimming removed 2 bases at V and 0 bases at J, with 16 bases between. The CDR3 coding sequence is TGTGCCAGCAGCTTAAGTCTTAAAGGGGGTCCAACTAATGAAAAACTGTTTTTT. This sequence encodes CASSLSLKGGPTNEKLFF.

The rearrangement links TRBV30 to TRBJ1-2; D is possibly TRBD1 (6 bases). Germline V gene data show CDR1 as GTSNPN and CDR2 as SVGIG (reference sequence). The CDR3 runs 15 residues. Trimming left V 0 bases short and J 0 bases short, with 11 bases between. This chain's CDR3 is CAWSVTGPTNYGYTF. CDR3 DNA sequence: TGTGCCTGGAGTGTCACAGGGCCCACTAACTATGGCTACACCTTC.

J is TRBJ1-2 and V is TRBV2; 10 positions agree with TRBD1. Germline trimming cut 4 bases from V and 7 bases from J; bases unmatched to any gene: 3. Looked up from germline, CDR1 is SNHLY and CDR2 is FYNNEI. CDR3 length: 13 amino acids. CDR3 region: CASSVGDRGGYTF. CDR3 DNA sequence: TGTGCCAGCAGTGTGGGGGACAGGGGTGGCTACACCTTC.

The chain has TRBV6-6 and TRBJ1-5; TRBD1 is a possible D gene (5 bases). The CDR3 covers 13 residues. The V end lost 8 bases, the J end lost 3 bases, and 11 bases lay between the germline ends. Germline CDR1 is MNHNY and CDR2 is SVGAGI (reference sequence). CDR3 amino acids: CASSKGTNQPQHF. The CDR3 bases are TGTGCCAGCTCCAAGGGGACCAATCAGCCCCAGCATTTT.

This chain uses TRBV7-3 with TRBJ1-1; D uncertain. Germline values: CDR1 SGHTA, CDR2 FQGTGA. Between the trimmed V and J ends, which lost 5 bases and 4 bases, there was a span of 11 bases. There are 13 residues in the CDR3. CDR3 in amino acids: CASSPAKGTEAFF. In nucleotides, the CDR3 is TGTGCCAGCAGCCCAGCAAAGGGCACTGAAGCTTTCTTT.

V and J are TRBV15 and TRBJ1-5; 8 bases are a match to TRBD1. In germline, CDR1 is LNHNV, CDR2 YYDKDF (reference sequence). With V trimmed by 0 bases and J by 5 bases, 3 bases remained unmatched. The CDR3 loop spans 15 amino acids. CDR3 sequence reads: CATSRDGQGDQPQHF. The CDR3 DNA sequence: TGTGCCACCAGCAGAGATGGACAGGGAGATCAGCCCCAGCATTTT.

Here the CDR3 reads CASSFSTDGYTF. CDR3 DNA: TGTGCCAGCAGCTTTAGTACCGATGGCTACACCTTC. The rearrangement links TRBV7-2 to TRBJ1-2; D gene unclear. Germline CDR1 reads SGHTA; CDR2 reads FQGNSA. The CDR3 spans 12 residues. V was cut by 3 bases and J by 6 bases, with 8 bases left in between.

The CDR3 DNA is TGTGCCAGCAGCCCTCGGACCGTTAACTATGGCTACACCTTC. This sequence encodes CASSPRTVNYGYTF. The chain has TRBV25-1 and TRBJ1-2; D gene unclear. The germline V gene has CDR1 MGHDK and CDR2 SYGVNS. The V gene lost 6 bases and the J gene lost 1 base, with 12 bases spanning the gap. The CDR3 consists of 14 residues.

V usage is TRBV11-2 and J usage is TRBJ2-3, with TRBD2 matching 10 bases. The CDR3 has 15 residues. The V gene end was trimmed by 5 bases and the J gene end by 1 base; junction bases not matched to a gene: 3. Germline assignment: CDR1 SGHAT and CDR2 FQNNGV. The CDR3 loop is CASSEAGGGTDTQYF. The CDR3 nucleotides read TGTGCCAGCAGCGAAGCGGGAGGGGGCACAGATACGCAGTATTTT.